Following are 19 T cell receptor beta chains from one sample sequenced in a study of blood T cell repertoires in COVID-19. Clones were sequenced by immunoSEQ multiplex PCR, and TCRdb holds only the in-frame ones, with some missing. The sample contains 150,000 to 200,000 clones, roughly 85% of which appear only once. Sequenced: peripheral blood. Source of these receptors: a man aged 45-65 years with active or convalescent COVID-19.

The count of this clone is one. CDR3 sequence reads: CASSQTGSAEAFF. The DNA of the CDR3 is TGTGCCAGCAGCCAGACAGGCAGTGCTGAAGCTTTCTTT. V usage is TRBV7-6 and J usage is TRBJ1-1, with a tentative D call TRBD1 (6 bases). Germline loops: CDR1 SGHVS, CDR2 FNYEAQ. Trimming cost V 5 bases and J 6 bases, with 13 bases left between them. The CDR3 is 13 amino acids.

The rearrangement links TRBV10-2 to TRBJ2-3, with D possibly matching TRBD2 (6 bases). V was trimmed by 1 base and J by 2 bases, leaving 10 bases between them. The CDR3 loop spans 15 amino acids. The germline V gene encodes CDR1 WSHSY and CDR2 SAAADI. The CDR3 loop reads CASSEFLAATDTQYF. In nucleotides, the CDR3 is TGCGCCAGCAGTGAGTTCTTAGCGGCCACAGATACGCAGTATTTT.

The chain is built from TRBV7-2 and TRBJ1-2, with 7 nucleotides matching TRBD1. CDR3 length: 13 amino acids. Looked up from germline, CDR1 is SGHTA and CDR2 is FQGNSA. V was clipped by 5 bases and J by 8 bases; unmatched bases: 8. The CDR3 bases are TGTGCCAGCAGCATCTCACAGGGGAGAGGCTACACCTTC. Amino acids: CASSISQGRGYTF.

This CDR3 is CASSGGQGVPGGTEAFF. The CDR3 DNA sequence: TGTGCCAGCAGTGGGGGACAGGGGGTGCCGGGGGGCACTGAAGCTTTCTTT. The V and J genes are TRBV2 and TRBJ1-1, with 11 bases identical to TRBD1. In germline, CDR1 is SNHLY, CDR2 FYNNEI. The CDR3 is made up of 17 amino acids. Trimming removed 4 bases from V and 4 bases from J; junction bases left unmatched: 11.

CDR3 bases: TGTGCCAGCAGTATCAGGGAGACCCAGTACTTC. Its translation is CASSIRETQYF. This chain connects TRBV12-3 or TRBV12-4 to TRBJ2-5; no reliable D call. The CDR3 spans 11 residues. Trimming removed 5 bases from V and 5 bases from J, with 6 bases in between.

CDR3 nucleotides: TGTGCCAGCAGCCCCGGACTAGTTCAAGAGACCCAGTACTTC. Amino acid sequence: CASSPGLVQETQYF. V is TRBV7-2 and J is TRBJ2-5; TRBD2 agrees at 7 bases. The J segment lost 2 bases and the V segment lost 5 bases, leaving 5 bases of the junction unmatched. Germline CDR1 reads SGHTA; CDR2 reads FQGNSA. CDR3 size: 14 residues.

The rearrangement links TRBV29-1 to TRBJ2-2; D not resolved. V was shortened by 3 bases and J by 6 bases, with 17 bases between the two germline ends. Germline lookup yields CDR1 SQVTM and CDR2 ANQGSEA. CDR3 length equals 15 residues. The CDR3 coding sequence is TGCAGCGTTGAGCATTCGGTGAAAAACGCCGGGGAGCTGTTTTTT. It is translated as CSVEHSVKNAGELFF.

The genes are TRBV4-2 and TRBJ1-6; TRBD1 might be the D (5 bases). V lost 0 bases to trimming and J lost 5 bases, with 11 bases between them. Per germline, CDR1 LGHNA and CDR2 YNFKEQ. This CDR3 has 16 residues. CDR3 sequence (DNA): TGTGCCAGCAGCCAAGATAACTCCAGGGATAATTCACCCCTCCACTTT. Translated: CASSQDNSRDNSPLHF.

The chain links TRBV2 to TRBJ2-2; possible D gene TRBD2, 6 bases. Looked up from germline, CDR1 is SNHLY and CDR2 is FYNNEI. CDR3 length equals 13 residues. Trimming pared 7 bases from V and 3 bases from J, leaving 9 bases between. The CDR3 DNA is TGTGCCAGCACTAGCGACCACACCGGGGAGCTGTTTTTT. As protein: CASTSDHTGELFF. The whole variable domain, remainder taken from reference TRBV2 and TRBJ2-2, is EPEVTQTPSHQVTQMGQEVILRCVPISNHLYFYWYRQILGQKVEFLVSFYNNEISEKSEIFDDQFSVERPDGSNFTLKIRSTKLEDSAMYFCASTSDHTGELFFGEGSRLTVL.

The chain is built from TRBV15 and TRBJ1-1, with 7 nucleotides matching TRBD1. The germline V gene encodes CDR1 LNHNV and CDR2 YYDKDF (reference sequence). Trimming took 4 bases from V and 5 from J; bases not matched to a gene: 7. The CDR3 runs to 14 residues. The CDR3 here is CATSTRQGKTEAFF. The CDR3 nucleotides are TGTGCCACCAGCACCCGACAGGGTAAAACTGAAGCTTTCTTT.

This chain uses TRBV19 with TRBJ1-5, with 8 bases identical to TRBD1. CDR1 LNHDA and CDR2 SQIVND come from the germline V gene (reference sequence). The CDR3 loop spans 14 amino acids. V dropped 7 bases and J dropped 6; count of bases not matched to a gene: 8. This chain's CDR3 is CASNHGQGGQPQHF. The CDR3 coding sequence is TGTGCCAGTAACCACGGACAGGGCGGTCAGCCCCAGCATTTT. The entire variable domain, with the rest obtained from reference TRBV19 and TRBJ1-5, is as follows: DGGITQSPKYLFRKEGQNVTLSCEQNLNHDAMYWYRQDPGQGLRLIYYSQIVNDFQKGDIAEGYSVSREKKESFPLTVTSAQKNPTAFYLCASNHGQGGQPQHFGDGTRLSIL.

The chain employs TRBV9 and TRBJ2-5, with D uncertain. The CDR3 is made up of 15 amino acids. V lost 0 bases, J lost 1 base, and 10 bases lay in between. The germline gives CDR1 SGDLS, CDR2 YYNGEE. In nucleotides, the CDR3 is TGTGCCAGCAGCGTAGTGTCAACTGTCCAAGAGACCCAGTACTTC. Protein: CASSVVSTVQETQYF.

CDR3 DNA: TGTGCCAGCAGCTCATCAGTCACTAGCGGGAGTAAGAATGAGCAGTTCTTC. Encoded protein: CASSSSVTSGSKNEQFF. The rearrangement joins TRBV7-3 to TRBJ2-1; 11 bases match TRBD2. V was clipped by 4 bases and J by 7 bases; unmatched bases: 12. Per germline, CDR1 SGHTA and CDR2 FQGTGA. The CDR3 extends over 17 amino acids.

This CDR3 is CASSLEGGVYGYTF. The CDR3 DNA follows: TGTGCCAGCAGCTTGGAAGGTGGAGTTTATGGCTACACCTTC. The chain recombines TRBV5-4 with TRBJ1-2; D not certain. The germline CDR1 and CDR2 sequences are SGHNT and YYREEE (reference sequence). V shed 0 bases and J shed 5 bases, with 11 bases lying between them. This CDR3 is 14 amino acids long.

This chain links TRBV6-2 or TRBV6-3 with TRBJ2-2; 9 bases match TRBD1. V lost 5 bases to trimming and J lost 5 bases; unmatched junction nucleotides: 6. Germline loops: CDR1 MNHEY, CDR2 SVGEGT. CDR3 length: 15 residues. The CDR3 bases are TGTGCCAGCAGTGTAGGGACAGGGCGGACCGGGGAGCTGTTTTTT. Translating gives CASSVGTGRTGELFF.

V is TRBV7-2 and J is TRBJ2-3, with 11 positions matching TRBD2. Germline lookup yields CDR1 SGHTA and CDR2 FQGNSA. This CDR3 comprises 15 residues. V shed 7 bases, J shed 2 bases, and the junction held 5 bases outside the gene matches. CDR3 nucleotide sequence: TGTGCCAGCACCTCTAGCGGGGGGCCCACAGATACGCAGTATTTT. This translates into CASTSSGGPTDTQYF. Combining the CDR3 with reference TRBV7-2 and TRBJ2-3 gives the whole variable domain GAGVSQSPSNKVTEKGKDVELRCDPISGHTALYWYRQSLGQGLEFLIYFQGNSAPDKSGLPSDRFSAERTGGSVSTLTIQRTQQEDSAVYLCASTSSGGPTDTQYFGPGTRLTVL.

This clone was picked up one time. The junction and the germline gene differ at one end; a read error may be behind it. The V gene is TRBV9, the J gene TRBJ2-3; perhaps TRBD2 as D (6 bases). Per germline, CDR1 SGDLS and CDR2 YYNGEE. This CDR3 has 14 residues. The CDR3 region has the DNA TGTGCCAGCAGCCCCCCGAGTGGAGGGAACCCCCCCCATTTT. Protein product: CASSPPSGGNPPHF.

In its sample, this clone was seen once. The rearrangement links TRBV27 to TRBJ2-7, with a weak D call TRBD2 (7 bases). The V end lost 4 bases, the J end lost 12 bases, and 16 bases lay between the germline ends. CDR1 and CDR2 from the germline V gene are MNHEY and SMNVEV (reference sequence). This CDR3 comprises 12 residues. The CDR3 loop reads CASSSLGGALYF. In DNA form, the CDR3 reads TGTGCCAGCAGTTCCTTGGGGGGGGCCCTGTACTTC.

The gene calls are TRBV7-2 and TRBJ2-5; D gene ambiguous. This CDR3 spans 14 amino acids. Per the germline V gene, CDR1 is SGHTA and CDR2 is FQGNSA. V was pared by 1 base and J by 0 bases, with 6 bases between. CDR3 sequence (DNA): TGTGCCAGCAGCTTAGTCCGTTACCAAGAGACCCAGTACTTC. Its translation is CASSLVRYQETQYF.